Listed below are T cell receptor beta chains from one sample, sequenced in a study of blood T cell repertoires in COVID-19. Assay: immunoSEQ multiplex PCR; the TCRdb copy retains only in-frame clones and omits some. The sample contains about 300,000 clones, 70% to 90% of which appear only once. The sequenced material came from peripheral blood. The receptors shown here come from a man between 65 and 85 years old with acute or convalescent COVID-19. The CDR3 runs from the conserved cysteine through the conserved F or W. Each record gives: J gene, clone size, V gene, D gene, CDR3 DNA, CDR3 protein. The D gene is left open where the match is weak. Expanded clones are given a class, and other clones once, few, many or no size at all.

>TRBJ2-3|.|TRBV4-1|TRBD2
TGCGCCAGCAGCCCTCTGGCGGGAGGGCCAGCCGATACGCAGTATTTT
CASSPLAGGPADTQYF
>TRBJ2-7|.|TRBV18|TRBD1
TGTGCCAGCTCACCCCGGACAGGGGACCACGAGCAGTACTTC
CASSPRTGDHEQYF
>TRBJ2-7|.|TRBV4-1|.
TGCGCCAGCAGCCAAGATCTTTCGGGCAGGGCTTACGAGCAGTACTTC
CASSQDLSGRAYEQYF
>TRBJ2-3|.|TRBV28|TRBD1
TGTGCCAGCAGTACCGGGACAGGGACTCAGCAGTATTTT
CASSTGTGTQQYF
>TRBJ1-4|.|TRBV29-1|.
TGCAGCGGGGGCGCGGGGTTGGGTGAAAAACTGTTTTTT
CSGGAGLGEKLFF
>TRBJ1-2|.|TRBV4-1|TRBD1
TGCGCCAGCAGCCAGACACAGGGGGACAACTATGGCTACACCTTC
CASSQTQGDNYGYTF
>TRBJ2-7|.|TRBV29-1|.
TGCAGCGTTGTTATAGGGGCAAGAGAGCAGTACTTC
CSVVIGAREQYF
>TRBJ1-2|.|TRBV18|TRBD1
TGTGCCAGCTCACCCTTGGACAGGATGGGCTACACCTTC
CASSPLDRMGYTF
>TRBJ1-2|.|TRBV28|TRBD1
TGTGCCAGCAGTATTCCGGGACAGGGGATCTATGGCTACACCTTC
CASSIPGQGIYGYTF
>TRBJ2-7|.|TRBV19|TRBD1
TGTGCCAGTAGTCGGGACAGGGCCTACGAGCAGTACTTC
CASSRDRAYEQYF
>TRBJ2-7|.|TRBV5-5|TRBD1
TGTGCCAGCAGCATGAAACAGGGGGCCGAGCAGTACTTC
CASSMKQGAEQYF
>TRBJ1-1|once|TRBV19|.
TGTGCCAGTAGTATTGGGGCTTTCCGTGAAGCTTTCTTT
CASSIGAFREAFF
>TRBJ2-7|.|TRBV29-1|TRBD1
TGCAGCGTTGAGGACAGGGGGAAATCCTACGAGCAGTACTTC
CSVEDRGKSYEQYF
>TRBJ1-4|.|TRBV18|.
TGTGCCAGCTCACCGTCCCGTGAAAAACTGTTTTTT
CASSPSREKLFF
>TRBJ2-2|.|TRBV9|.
TGTGCCAGCAGCGTAGCGGCAGGGGCGAGTCGGACCGGGGAGCTGTTTTTT
CASSVAAGASRTGELFF
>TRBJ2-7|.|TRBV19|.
TGTGCCAGTAGTATAGTATCGGGGGGCCCTACCTACGAGCAGTACTTC
CASSIVSGGPTYEQYF
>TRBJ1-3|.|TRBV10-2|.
TGCGCCAGCAGATTGTCAGGGGCCTCTGGAAACACCATATATTTT
CASRLSGASGNTIYF
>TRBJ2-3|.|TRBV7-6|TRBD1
TGTGCCAGCAGCTTACTGGGACAGGAGGTGGGAGATACGCAGTATTTT
CASSLLGQEVGDTQYF
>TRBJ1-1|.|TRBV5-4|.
TGTGCCAGCAGCTGGAGGAACACTGAAGCTTTCTTT
CASSWRNTEAFF
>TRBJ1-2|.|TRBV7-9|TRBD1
TGTGCCAGCAGCATGACAGGGACCTATGGCTACACCTTC
CASSMTGTYGYTF
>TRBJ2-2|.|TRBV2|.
TGTGCCAGCAGGGAGCAGATATACGGCACCGGGGAGCTGTTTTTT
CASREQIYGTGELFF
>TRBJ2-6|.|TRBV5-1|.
TGCGCCAGCAGCCCGACAGATTCTGGGGCCAACGTCCTGACTTTC
CASSPTDSGANVLTF
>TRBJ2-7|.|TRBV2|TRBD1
TGTGCCAGCAGTGACCCTGGGACAGTTGCCAACGAGCAGTACTTC
CASSDPGTVANEQYF
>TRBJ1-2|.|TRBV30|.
TGTGCCTGGAGTCCGCTGACAAGCCAATATGGCTACACCTTC
CAWSPLTSQYGYTF
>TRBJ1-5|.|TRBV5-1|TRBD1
TGCGCCAGCAGCCGAACAGGGGATCAGCCCCAGCATTTT
CASSRTGDQPQHF
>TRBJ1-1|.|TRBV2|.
TGTGCCAGCAGCTCGGGAAACGGAGACACTGAAGCTTTCTTT
CASSSGNGDTEAFF
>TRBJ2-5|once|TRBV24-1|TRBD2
TGTGCCACCAGTGATCCCCTGACTAGCGGGGGGGCCTCTCAAGAGACCCAGTACTTC
CATSDPLTSGGASQETQYF
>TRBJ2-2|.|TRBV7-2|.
TGTGCCAGCAAAGGGACATCGAACACCGGGGAGCTGTTTTTT
CASKGTSNTGELFF
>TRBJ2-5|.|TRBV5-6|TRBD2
TGTGCCAGCAGCCCGGGGGAACTAGCGGGAGGTTACCAAGAGACCCAGTACTTC
CASSPGELAGGYQETQYF
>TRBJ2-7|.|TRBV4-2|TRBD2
TGTGCCAGCAGCCAAGATCCGGGACTAGAGCCTAACTTC
CASSQDPGLEPNF
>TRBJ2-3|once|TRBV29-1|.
TGCAGCGGTTGTTATGGGGGCTACACAGATACGCAGTATTTT
CSGCYGGYTDTQYF
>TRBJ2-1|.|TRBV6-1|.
TGTGCCAGCAGTGATCCTTATGCGGCTTTTTCCTACAATGAGCAGTTCTTC
CASSDPYAAFSYNEQFF
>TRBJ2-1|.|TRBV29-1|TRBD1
TGCAGCGTCGTGGGACAGGGCACGGATGAGCAGTTCTTC
CSVVGQGTDEQFF
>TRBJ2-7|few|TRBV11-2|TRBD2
TGTGCCAGCAGCTTACAGGGAGGGGTCCACGAGCAGTACTTC
CASSLQGGVHEQYF
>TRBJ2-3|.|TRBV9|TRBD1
TGTGCCAGCAGCGTAACCACCGCTGTACAGGGGTCGACAGATACGCAGTATTTT
CASSVTTAVQGSTDTQYF
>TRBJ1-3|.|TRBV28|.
TGTGCCAGCAGCCCTGGACAGTTCCCCTCTGGAAACACCATATATTTT
CASSPGQFPSGNTIYF
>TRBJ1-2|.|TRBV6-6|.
TGTGCCAGCAGTTACTCGGGAGACGGCTACACCTTC
CASSYSGDGYTF
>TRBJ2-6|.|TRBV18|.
TGTGCCAGCTCACCCGGGGCTGGGGCCAACGTCCTGACTTTC
CASSPGAGANVLTF
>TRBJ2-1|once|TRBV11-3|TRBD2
TGTGCCAGCAGCATGACCGGGACTACAAACGAGCAGTTCTTC
CASSMTGTTNEQFF
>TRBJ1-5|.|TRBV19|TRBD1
TGTGCCAGTAGTGCCCGGACAGGGAGGAGCAATCAGCCCCAGCATTTT
CASSARTGRSNQPQHF
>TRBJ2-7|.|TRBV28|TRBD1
TGTGCCAGCAGTTTATGGGACAGGGTCTACGAGCAGTACTTC
CASSLWDRVYEQYF
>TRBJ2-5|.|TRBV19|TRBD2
TGTGCCAGTAGCCAGTCGCGACTAGCGGGGATAGAGACCCAGTACTTC
CASSQSRLAGIETQYF
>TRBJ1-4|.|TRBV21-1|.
TGTGCCAGCAGCAAATTTTTTGATTTCTCCGGGGGTGAAAAACTGTTTTTT
CASSKFFDFSGGEKLFF
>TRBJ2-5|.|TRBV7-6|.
TGTGCCAGCAGCTTAAGACAGGTCGTTGGAGAGACCCAGTACTTC
CASSLRQVVGETQYF
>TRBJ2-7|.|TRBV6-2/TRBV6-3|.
.
CASSYFGQGAYEQYF
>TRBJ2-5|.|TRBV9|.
TGTGCCAGCAGCGCGTCCCCTCAAGAGACCCAGTACTTC
CASSASPQETQYF
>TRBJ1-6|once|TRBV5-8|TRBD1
TGTGCCAGCAGCCCCGAAAGGACAGGACCGAATTCACCCCTCCACTTT
CASSPERTGPNSPLHF
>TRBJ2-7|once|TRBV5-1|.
TGCGCCAGCAGCTCCCTCGGGGGAACCCTCGTGCTCGAGCAGTACTTC
CASSSLGGTLVLEQYF
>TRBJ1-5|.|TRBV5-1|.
TGCGCCAGCAGCTTGGCCCCGGGTTCGGGTCAGCCCCAGCATTTT
CASSLAPGSGQPQHF
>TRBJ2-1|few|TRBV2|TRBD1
TGTGCCAGCAGTGCGGACAGGTTTCGCAATGAGCAGTTCTTC
CASSADRFRNEQFF
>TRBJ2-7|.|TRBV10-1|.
TGCGCCAGCAGTGAGTCATGCACGGACAGCGTCTCCCTCGAGCAGTACTTC
CASSESCTDSVSLEQYF
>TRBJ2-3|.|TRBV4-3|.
TGCGCCAGCAGCCAAAACCCGAATGCGGATACGCAGTATTTT
CASSQNPNADTQYF
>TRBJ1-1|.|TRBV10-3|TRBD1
TGTGCCATCGCACAGGGGTTGGGCACTGAAGCTTTCTTT
CAIAQGLGTEAFF
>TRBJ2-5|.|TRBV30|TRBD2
TGTGCCTGGAGTGATCCTAGCGGGATGGAGACCCAGTACTTC
CAWSDPSGMETQYF
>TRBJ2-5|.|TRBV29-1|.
TGCAGCGTTGTGGCCATTCAAGAGACCCAGTACTTC
CSVVAIQETQYF
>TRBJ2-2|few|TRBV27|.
TGTGCCAGCAGTTTCCAGGGGTACACCGGGGAGCTGTTTTTT
CASSFQGYTGELFF
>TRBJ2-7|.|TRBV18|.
TGTGCCAGCTCCGCCAATTCTGACAGCTCCTACGAGCAGTACTTC
CASSANSDSSYEQYF